The T cell receptor (beta chain) described here comes from a study of CD8 T cells in ankylosing spondylitis. Study observations and caveats: Disease-associated clones were CD8+ and fairly uncommon in peripheral blood.

Trimming removed 1 base from V and 2 bases from J, with 12 bases in between. CDR3 length: 16 residues. Many counts were recorded for this clonotype. No antigen is known for it. The authors made TCR beta libraries by quantitative 5'-RACE with molecular barcodes. TCRdb itself ran the 5' RACE reads through MiXCR, one entry per CDR3 protein. The table shows approximately 240,000 distinct CDR3 sequences, with about 10% occurring only once. Material for sequencing was blood, either unsorted or a sorted T cell fraction (not recorded which). The genes are TRBV12-3 or TRBV12-4 and TRBJ1-5; D unresolved. This TCR was sampled from a male donor with ankylosing spondylitis or in good health (not recorded which). The CDR3 region has the DNA TGTGCCAGCAGTTTAGGGGAGATGGTCGGCAATCAGCCCCAGCATTTT. Protein sequence: CASSLGEMVGNQPQHF.